One sample yielded the 15 T cell receptor beta chains listed below, sequenced in a study of blood T cell repertoires in COVID-19. Repertoires were generated with immunoSEQ multiplex PCR, while TCRdb's copy carries only in-frame clones and drops some. The table has roughly 53,000 clones, 90% seen once; the top ten hold around 8.3%. Sequenced material: peripheral blood. Receptors were obtained from a middle-aged woman with active COVID-19.

The chain carries TRBV6-1 and TRBJ2-3, with 7 positions matching TRBD1. Trimming cost V 0 bases and J 0 bases; bases outside gene matches: 3. CDR1 is MNHNS and CDR2 is SASEGT in the germline V gene. The CDR3 length is 16 residues. The CDR3: CASSEAPRGSTDTQYF. DNA of the CDR3: TGTGCCAGCAGTGAAGCCCCCAGGGGGAGCACAGATACGCAGTATTTT.

The chain links TRBV5-8 to TRBJ1-1; tentatively, D is TRBD1 (6 bases). The germline V gene has CDR1 SGHTS and CDR2 YDEGEE. The CDR3 extends over 15 amino acids. With 0 bases removed from V and 1 base from J, the gap between germline ends came to 10 bases. The CDR3, as DNA: TGTGCCAGCAGCTTGGAGCAGGGGTCGAACACTGAAGCTTTCTTT. The encoded protein is CASSLEQGSNTEAFF.

The V gene is TRBV19, the J gene TRBJ1-5; 10 bases match TRBD1. This CDR3 contains 17 residues. Germline CDR1 LNHDA, CDR2 SQIVND (reference sequence). V shed 7 bases, J shed 0 bases, and the junction held 9 bases outside the gene matches. CDR3 in DNA: TGTGCCAGTACCCCGGACAGGGGGGCGTATAGCAATCAGCCCCAGCATTTT. Residues: CASTPDRGAYSNQPQHF. Filled out from reference TRBV19 and TRBJ1-5, the complete variable domain reads DGGITQSPKYLFRKEGQNVTLSCEQNLNHDAMYWYRQDPGQGLRLIYYSQIVNDFQKGDIAEGYSVSREKKESFPLTVTSAQKNPTAFYLCASTPDRGAYSNQPQHFGDGTRLSIL.

The chain uses TRBV2 and TRBJ2-7, with a tentative D call TRBD2 (5 bases). This CDR3 comprises 16 residues. Germline CDR1 SNHLY, CDR2 FYNNEI. The V end was cut by 4 bases, the J end by 0 bases, with 16 bases between. This CDR3 is CASSAGYTELSYEQYF. In nucleotides, the CDR3 is TGTGCCAGCAGTGCGGGGTATACGGAACTCTCCTACGAGCAGTACTTC.

The chain combines TRBV7-2 with TRBJ2-5; 10 nucleotides align to TRBD2. The CDR3 has 15 residues. The germline V gene has CDR1 SGHTA and CDR2 FQGNSA. With 5 bases clipped from V and 3 bases from J, the junction kept 6 bases outside the gene matches. The CDR3 spells CASSLGLAVKETQYF. CDR3 nucleotides: TGTGCCAGCAGCCTAGGACTAGCGGTTAAAGAGACCCAGTACTTC.

V is TRBV13 and J is TRBJ1-2, with unresolved D. This CDR3 region has 13 residues. Germline V gene lookup returns CDR1 PRHDT and CDR2 FYEKMQ (reference sequence). Trimming removed 0 bases from V and 4 bases from J, with 6 bases in between. As DNA, the CDR3 is TGTGCCAGCAGCTTAGGGCCGAGCTATGGCTACACCTTC. Its translation is CASSLGPSYGYTF.

The chain uses TRBV27 and TRBJ2-3; D might be TRBD1 (6 bases). The CDR3 sequence is 17 residues long. Trimming cost V 6 bases and J 0 bases, with 19 bases left between them. The germline V gene encodes CDR1 MNHEY and CDR2 SMNVEV (reference sequence). CDR3 sequence reads: CASSRHAGQQSTDTQYF. DNA for the CDR3: TGTGCCAGCAGCCGACATGCCGGACAGCAGAGCACAGATACGCAGTATTTT.

The chain is built from TRBV24-1 and TRBJ2-3; D might be TRBD2 (6 bases). V lost 4 bases to trimming and J lost 2 bases, with 15 bases between them. This CDR3 has 16 residues. CDR1 and CDR2 from the germline V gene are KGHDR and SFDVKD. CDR3 region: CATSDLVRGATDTQYF. CDR3 sequence (DNA): TGTGCCACCAGTGACCTCGTGCGGGGAGCCACAGATACGCAGTATTTT.

This clone was found a few times. V and J are TRBV12-3 or TRBV12-4 and TRBJ1-2; D not certain. V was pared by 6 bases and J by 8 bases, with 16 bases between. CDR3 length equals 13 residues. The DNA for the CDR3 is TGTGCCAGCAGCCTCACACGGGGTGTAGGCTACACCTTC. Its protein product is CASSLTRGVGYTF.

This sequence joins TRBV19 and TRBJ1-1; no clear D. Trimming shortened V by 3 bases and J by 8 bases, and 28 bases separated the two germline ends. CDR1 and CDR2 (germline): LNHDA, SQIVND (reference sequence). CDR3 size: 18 residues. CDR3 nucleotides: TGTGCCAGTAGTATTATTATAGTGGTATTTGCCCAATCAACCGAAGCTTTCTTT. Residues: CASSIIIVVFAQSTEAFF. The full variable domain, in which reference TRBV19 and TRBJ1-1 provide the parts outside the CDR3, is DGGITQSPKYLFRKEGQNVTLSCEQNLNHDAMYWYRQDPGQGLRLIYYSQIVNDFQKGDIAEGYSVSREKKESFPLTVTSAQKNPTAFYLCASSIIIVVFAQSTEAFFGQGTRLTVV.

The chain has TRBV19 and TRBJ2-3; 12 bases line up with TRBD2. Per the germline V gene, CDR1 is LNHDA and CDR2 is SQIVND (reference sequence). The length of the CDR3 is 19 residues. The ends lost 0 bases at V and 7 bases at J; junction bases unmatched: 14. The CDR3 protein is CASSIDSFLTSGGQNTQYF. CDR3 DNA sequence: TGTGCCAGTAGTATAGATAGTTTTTTGACTAGCGGGGGACAAAATACGCAGTATTTT. Full variable domain (outside the CDR3, taken from reference TRBV19 and TRBJ2-3): DGGITQSPKYLFRKEGQNVTLSCEQNLNHDAMYWYRQDPGQGLRLIYYSQIVNDFQKGDIAEGYSVSREKKESFPLTVTSAQKNPTAFYLCASSIDSFLTSGGQNTQYFGPGTRLTVL.

This chain joins TRBV18 and TRBJ1-2; 9 nucleotides match TRBD1. Germline values: CDR1 KGHSH, CDR2 LQKENI. V shed 4 bases and J 8 bases; nucleotides not matched to a gene: 8. The CDR3 consists of 14 residues. The CDR3 sequence: CASSRGQGMRGYTF. The DNA of the CDR3 is TGTGCCAGCTCACGGGGACAGGGAATGAGGGGCTACACCTTC.

The chain employs TRBV30 and TRBJ1-6; D is perhaps TRBD1 (5 bases). Germline V gives CDR1 GTSNPN, CDR2 SVGIG (reference sequence). CDR3 length equals 14 residues. V was cut by 3 bases and J by 9 bases, with 15 bases left in between. DNA of the CDR3: TGTGCCTGGAGCCGGGGAGGGGAGGGTTCACCCCTCCACTTT. This translates into CAWSRGGEGSPLHF. Looking up the rest from reference TRBV30 and TRBJ1-6 gives the full variable domain: SQTIHQWPATLVQPVGSPLSLECTVEGTSNPNLYWYRQAAGRGLQLLFYSVGIGQISSEVPQNLSASRPQDRQFILSSKKLLLSDSGFYLCAWSRGGEGSPLHFGNGTRLTVT.

The rearrangement uses TRBV20-1 and TRBJ2-4; TRBD2 matches 8 bases. In germline, CDR1 is DFQATT, CDR2 SNEGSKA (reference sequence). Germline trimming cut 3 bases from V and 8 bases from J; bases unmatched to any gene: 12. CDR3 length: 15 amino acids. This CDR3 reads CSASREGGGRDIQYF. In DNA, the CDR3 is TGCAGTGCTAGTAGGGAGGGCGGGGGGAGAGACATTCAGTACTTC.

The genes are TRBV18 and TRBJ1-5, with D possibly matching TRBD1 (6 bases). CDR1 and CDR2 from the germline V gene are KGHSH and LQKENI. The CDR3 loop spans 13 amino acids. The V gene lost 3 bases and the J gene lost 5 bases, with 8 bases spanning the gap. CDR3 bases: TGTGCCAGCTCACCGAACAGGGATCAGCCCCAGCATTTT. It encodes CASSPNRDQPQHF.